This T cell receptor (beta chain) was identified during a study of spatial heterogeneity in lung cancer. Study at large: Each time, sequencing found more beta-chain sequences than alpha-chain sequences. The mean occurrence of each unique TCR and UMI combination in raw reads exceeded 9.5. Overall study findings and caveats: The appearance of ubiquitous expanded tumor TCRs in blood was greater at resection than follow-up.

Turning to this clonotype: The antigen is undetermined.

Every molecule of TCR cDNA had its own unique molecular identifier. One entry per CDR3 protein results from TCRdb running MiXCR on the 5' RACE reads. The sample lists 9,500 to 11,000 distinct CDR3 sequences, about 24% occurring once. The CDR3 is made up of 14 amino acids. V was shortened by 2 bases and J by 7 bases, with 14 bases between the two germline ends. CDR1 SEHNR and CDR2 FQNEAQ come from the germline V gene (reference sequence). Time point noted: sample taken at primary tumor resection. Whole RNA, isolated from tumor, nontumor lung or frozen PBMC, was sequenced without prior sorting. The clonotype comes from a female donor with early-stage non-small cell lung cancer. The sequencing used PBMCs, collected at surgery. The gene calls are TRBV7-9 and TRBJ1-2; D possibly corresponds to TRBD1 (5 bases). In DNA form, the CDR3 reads TGTGCCAGCAGCTTAAGCCCAGGGTTTATTGGCTACACCTTC. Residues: CASSLSPGFIGYTF.